The 7 T cell receptor beta chains below come from one sample, sequenced in a study of beta chain features in type 1 diabetes. The sequenced template was cDNA made from the entire isolated RNA. Data came from immunoSEQ multiplex PCR; TCRdb stores just in-frame clones and leaves some out. This table has 330,000 or so clones, roughly 21% appearing once. Material: naive CD4+ T cells from blood. The receptors shown here come from a woman aged 18-29 years in good health.

This CDR3 is CASSFSSKETQYF. CDR3 in DNA: TGTGCCAGCAGCTTTTCTAGCAAAGAGACCCAGTACTTC. The chain couples TRBV7-2 to TRBJ2-5; possible D gene TRBD2, 5 bases. V lost 3 bases, J lost 3 bases, and 8 bases lay in between. Germline CDR1 SGHTA, CDR2 FQGNSA. The CDR3 is 13 amino acids.

This clone came up a few times. V is TRBV29-1 and J is TRBJ1-5; D is perhaps TRBD1 (6 bases). Between the trimmed V and J ends, which lost 5 bases and 4 bases, there was a span of 15 bases. CDR1 SQVTM and CDR2 ANQGSEA come from the germline V gene. The CDR3 runs 14 residues. The CDR3: CSVLLDSLNQPQHF. The DNA for the CDR3 is TGCAGCGTTCTATTGGACAGCCTTAATCAGCCCCAGCATTTT.

This rearrangement joins TRBV2 to TRBJ2-3; 13 bases fit TRBD2. CDR3 length equals 14 residues. Germline CDR1 and CDR2: SNHLY and FYNNEI. J gave up 3 bases and V 8 bases, and 2 bases lay outside the gene matches. The CDR3 reads CASGGLAGTDTQYF. The CDR3 nucleotides are TGTGCCAGCGGGGGACTAGCGGGAACAGATACGCAGTATTTT.

This clone was counted a few times. This chain links TRBV5-1 with TRBJ2-5; D is ambiguous. From germline, CDR1 is SGHRS and CDR2 YFSETQ. The V end lost 0 bases, the J end lost 5 bases, and 8 bases lay between the germline ends. There are 13 residues in the CDR3. The CDR3 coding sequence is TGCGCCAGCAGCTTGGTGAGGCGGGAGACCCAGTACTTC. This codes for CASSLVRRETQYF. Complete variable domain (other parts from reference TRBV5-1 and TRBJ2-5): KAGVTQTPRYLIKTRGQQVTLSCSPISGHRSVSWYQQTPGQGLQFLFEYFSETQRNKGNFPGRFSGRQFSNSRSEMNVSTLELGDSALYLCASSLVRRETQYFGPGTRLLVL.

The V and J genes are TRBV28 and TRBJ2-6; D is unclear. Between the trimmed V and J ends, which lost 5 bases and 0 bases, there was a span of 8 bases. CDR3 size: 15 residues. Germline V lookup: CDR1 MDHEN, CDR2 SYDVKM. CDR3 amino acids: CASSRRFSGANVLTF. Here the CDR3 DNA reads TGTGCCAGCAGTCGCCGGTTCTCTGGGGCCAACGTCCTGACTTTC.

This chain uses TRBV10-3 with TRBJ1-1; D unclear. Germline V gene data show CDR1 as ENHRY and CDR2 as SYGVKD. The CDR3 contains 14 residues. With 3 bases removed from V and 5 bases from J, the gap between germline ends came to 13 bases. The CDR3: CAISEFTGSTEAFF. In DNA, the CDR3 is TGTGCCATCAGTGAATTCACCGGGTCTACTGAAGCTTTCTTT.

Comment on this clone: Other DNA sequences in this sample translate to the same CDR3. The chain couples TRBV6-5 to TRBJ2-7; D uncertain. Trimming cost V 5 bases and J 1 base, with 3 bases left between them. Germline lookup yields CDR1 MNHEY and CDR2 SVGAGI. CDR3 size: 11 residues. The CDR3 protein is CASSTSYEQYF. The CDR3 coding sequence is TGTGCCAGCAGTACTTCCTACGAGCAGTACTTC.